This T cell receptor beta chain is from a study of T cells after yellow fever vaccination. V was pared by 6 bases and J by 8 bases, with 14 bases between. From germline, CDR1 is SEHNR and CDR2 FQNEAQ (reference sequence). The CDR3 has 13 amino acids. Study conclusions and caveats: Clonotypes shared by both compartments, CD4 and CD8, made up a small share. Reappearing after the booster were most of the clones from primary vaccination (96% CD4, around 88% CD8). Researchers cautioned that FACS-sorted repertoires could harbor abundant clonotypes contaminating from the bulk population.

This clonotype was counted at least ten times. The target antigen is unknown. The authors made TCR cDNA by 5'RACE template switching, adding a universal primer site and UMIs. A single record per CDR3 protein comes from TCRdb applying MiXCR to the 5' RACE reads. The sample records about 250,000 distinct CDR3 sequences, 3.6% being singletons. This TCR was sampled from a man younger than 35 who received the YFV17D yellow fever vaccine. Sample: PBMCs, taken 15 days after the yellow fever booster vaccination. The gene calls are TRBV7-9 and TRBJ1-5; D is possibly TRBD1 (5 bases). The chain's CDR3 is CASSDSALEPQHF. The CDR3, as DNA: TGTGCCAGCAGTGACAGCGCCCTGGAGCCCCAGCATTTT.